These 8 T cell receptor beta chains originate from one sample sequenced in a study of post-analysis software for immune sequencing data. Study-wide findings and caveats: Patients showed TRBV5-6, TRBV5-1 and TRBV20-1 among 4 or 5 TRBV segments more frequent than in controls.

The antigens these receptors bind are not known. Every TCR beta cDNA library bore unique molecular identifiers. Each CDR3 protein gets one entry after TCRdb re-called the PCR reads with MiXCR. The sample includes fewer than 850,000 distinct CDR3 sequences, just under 30% of them seen just once. Sequences were obtained from blood. The receptors were gathered from a girl between 5 and 17 years old with multiple sclerosis.

This chain joins TRBV7-9 and TRBJ2-3, with D perhaps matching TRBD1 (8 bases). V lost 6 bases and J 6 bases, leaving 16 bases between the germline ends. CDR1 is SEHNR and CDR2 is FQNEAQ in the germline V gene (reference sequence). The CDR3 contains 14 residues. CDR3 DNA sequence: TGTGCCAGCAGGACGGAACAGGGGGGGGATACGCAGTATTTT. Its protein product is CASRTEQGGDTQYF. Supplemented by reference TRBV7-9 and TRBJ2-3, the full variable domain reads DTGVSQNPRHKITKRGQNVTFRCDPISEHNRLYWYRQTLGQGPEFLTYFQNEAQLEKSRLLSDRFSAERPKGSFSTLEIQRTEQGDSAMYLCASRTEQGGDTQYFGPGTRLTVL.

This clonotype was recorded a few times. The chain joins TRBV5-1 to TRBJ2-5; 12 bases map to TRBD2. This CDR3 is 16 amino acids long. V trimming: 1 base; J trimming: 4 bases; junction bases outside the gene matches: 5. Germline loops: CDR1 SGHRS, CDR2 YFSETQ. The CDR3 nucleotides are TGCGCCAGCAGCTTGAGGACTAGCGGGGAAGTAGAGACCCAGTACTTC. It specifies CASSLRTSGEVETQYF.

The rearrangement joins TRBV12-3 or TRBV12-4 to TRBJ1-4; D is uncertain. Trimming shortened V by 4 bases and J by 0 bases, and 12 bases separated the two germline ends. This CDR3 has 16 amino acids. The CDR3 region is CASSSLTSATNEKLFF. Written as DNA, the CDR3 is TGTGCCAGCAGTTCCCTAACCTCTGCAACTAATGAAAAACTGTTTTTT.

The J gene is TRBJ2-5, the V gene TRBV28; 8 positions agree with TRBD2. From germline, CDR1 is MDHEN and CDR2 SYDVKM. The CDR3 runs 14 residues. After removal of 9 bases from V and 5 bases from J, the junction contained 11 bases not matched to a gene. The CDR3 here is CASYQAGGLETQYF. DNA of the CDR3: TGTGCCAGTTACCAGGCGGGGGGCCTGGAGACCCAGTACTTC.

The chain couples TRBV12-3 or TRBV12-4 to TRBJ2-3; 9 bases match TRBD1. The CDR3 covers 13 residues. V lost 3 bases, J lost 13 bases, and 8 bases stayed unmatched. This CDR3 is CASSFAGQGGEYF. In DNA form, the CDR3 reads TGTGCCAGCAGTTTCGCGGGACAGGGTGGGGAGTATTTT.

This clonotype occurred a few times. J is TRBJ2-5 and V is TRBV27, with D possibly being TRBD2 (5 bases). CDR1 is MNHEY and CDR2 is SMNVEV in the germline V gene (reference sequence). The CDR3 runs to 14 residues. The V end was cut by 3 bases, the J end by 3 bases, with 11 bases between. As DNA, the CDR3 is TGTGCCAGCAGTTTTTCCGGGAACAAAGAGACCCAGTACTTC. Encoded protein: CASSFSGNKETQYF.

The V call is TRBV7-2, the J call TRBJ2-3; weak D call: TRBD1 (6 bases). V lost 6 bases, J lost 4 bases, and 23 bases lay in between. This CDR3 spans 17 amino acids. The germline V gene has CDR1 SGHTA and CDR2 FQGNSA. The CDR3 nucleotides are TGTGCCAGCAGAGGAGTGGGGGCCACTCAGGGCCCAGATACGCAGTATTTT. It specifies CASRGVGATQGPDTQYF.

The chain has TRBV5-5 and TRBJ2-5; D possibly matches TRBD1 or TRBD2 (5 bases each). V was clipped by 6 bases and J by 1 base, with 16 bases between them. The CDR3 covers 15 residues. CDR1 and CDR2 (germline): SGHKS, YYEKEE (reference sequence). The CDR3 sequence: CASNKRPGAQETQYF. As DNA, the CDR3 is TGTGCCAGCAACAAGCGACCCGGGGCCCAAGAGACCCAGTACTTC.